Following are 11 T cell receptor beta chains from one sample sequenced in a study of Graves' ophthalmopathy and Graves' hyperthyroidism. The TCR beta CDR3 regions underwent amplification from RNA transcripts. RT-PCR was first run with HTBI primers, then multiplex PCR in a second round. A single record per CDR3 protein comes from TCRdb applying MiXCR to the multiplex PCR reads. The data hold 900,000 to 1,200,000 distinct CDR3 sequences, with around a third observed a single time. Sequencing used peripheral blood or thyroid tissue (not recorded which). These receptors were obtained from an adult man with Graves' hyperthyroidism.

The gene calls are TRBV7-2 and TRBJ2-6, with D unresolved. The CDR3 sequence is 18 residues long. V was pared by 2 bases and J by 3 bases, with 17 bases between. Per germline, CDR1 SGHTA and CDR2 FQGNSA. The CDR3 reads CASSLKGTSLLGANVLTF. The CDR3 nucleotides are TGTGCCAGCAGCTTAAAAGGTACTTCCCTACTTGGGGCCAACGTCCTGACTTTC.

The table lists this clonotype with a count of one. An end of the junction does not agree with germline; a read error may underlie this. The gene calls are TRBV11-2 and TRBJ1-5; D might be TRBD1 (5 bases). The CDR3 has 18 residues. The germline CDR1 and CDR2 sequences are SGHAT and FQNNGV. The chain's CDR3 is CVSSLLRQTRNSNQPQHF. CDR3 nucleotides: TGTGTCAGCAGCTTACTTCGACAGACAAGAAATAGCAATCAGCCCCAGCATTTT.

The rearrangement joins TRBV4-1 to TRBJ1-5; the D is unclear. The CDR3 sequence is 16 residues long. The V end lost 3 bases, the J end lost 4 bases, and 16 bases lay between the germline ends. Per the germline V gene, CDR1 is MGHRA and CDR2 is YSYEKL. CDR3 bases: TGCGCCAGCAGCCAGGCATCAGGTCTGCGAAATCAGCCCCAGCATTTT. Translation gives CASSQASGLRNQPQHF.

The chain has TRBV14 and TRBJ1-2, with D perhaps matching TRBD1 (5 bases). The V and J ends lost 4 bases and 5 bases respectively, with 17 bases between them. This CDR3 is built from 15 residues. Germline lookup yields CDR1 SGHDN and CDR2 FVKESK. Here the CDR3 reads CASSPIPTGVYGYTF. The CDR3 DNA follows: TGTGCCAGCAGCCCGATCCCCACAGGAGTTTATGGCTACACCTTC.

As regards this clonotype: A single base separates this from a much larger clone, so it may be a read error. The DNA of the CDR3 is TGTGCCGGCAGCTTAGCTGGATTCACTAATGAAAAACTGTTTTTT. This sequence encodes CAGSLAGFTNEKLFF. The chain employs TRBV7-9 and TRBJ1-4; D unclear. The germline V gene encodes CDR1 SEHNR and CDR2 FQNEAQ (reference sequence). The CDR3 extends over 15 amino acids.

This clonotype occurred once. V is TRBV11-2 and J is TRBJ1-6, with D maybe TRBD1 (5 bases). This CDR3 region has 14 residues. The germline V and J ends were trimmed by 3 bases and 8 bases, with 11 bases remaining between them. Germline CDR1 is SGHAT and CDR2 is FQNNGV. The CDR3 loop is CASSLGPLDSPLHF. In DNA form, the CDR3 reads TGTGCCAGCAGCTTGGGACCCCTTGATTCACCCCTCCACTTT.

The V gene is TRBV7-3, the J gene TRBJ2-3; D unresolved. The CDR3 totals 13 residues. The germline V gene encodes CDR1 SGHTA and CDR2 FQGTGA. V dropped 5 bases and J dropped 5 bases, with 11 bases sitting between them. The CDR3 DNA sequence: TGTGCCAGCAGCCCTCCCAGTCGAGATACGCAGTATTTT. Translation gives CASSPPSRDTQYF.

The chain combines TRBV7-9 with TRBJ2-5; no firm D call. Trimming left V 7 bases short and J 2 bases short, with 14 bases between. The germline V gene encodes CDR1 SEHNR and CDR2 FQNEAQ (reference sequence). The CDR3 spans 14 residues. Here the CDR3 reads CASTTASGQETQYF. CDR3 DNA sequence: TGTGCCAGCACCACAGCGAGTGGGCAAGAGACCCAGTACTTC.

This chain uses TRBV6-5 with TRBJ1-1; D may be TRBD1 (5 bases). V dropped 2 bases and J dropped 2 bases, with 21 bases sitting between them. In germline, CDR1 is MNHEY, CDR2 SVGAGI. The CDR3 has 18 amino acids. The CDR3 sequence is CASSYLPGTAPLNTEAFF. The CDR3 DNA sequence: TGTGCCAGCAGTTACCTCCCCGGGACCGCCCCACTCAACACTGAAGCTTTCTTT.

The chain uses TRBV6-6 and TRBJ2-7; D is ambiguous. The CDR3 consists of 16 residues. CDR1 is MNHNY and CDR2 is SVGAGI in the germline V gene (reference sequence). Between the trimmed V and J ends, which lost 1 base and 2 bases, there was a span of 15 bases. CDR3: CASSYFAQKPTYEQYF. DNA for the CDR3: TGTGCCAGCAGTTACTTCGCCCAGAAGCCGACCTACGAGCAGTACTTC.

The chain couples TRBV7-2 to TRBJ1-1, with 8 positions matching TRBD1. CDR1 is SGHTA and CDR2 is FQGNSA in the germline V gene. This CDR3 is built from 15 residues. V dropped 5 bases and J dropped 11; count of bases not matched to a gene: 16. CDR3 sequence reads: CASSAPTGDRVDAFF. The DNA for the CDR3 is TGTGCCAGCAGCGCCCCGACAGGGGACCGGGTGGATGCTTTCTTT.